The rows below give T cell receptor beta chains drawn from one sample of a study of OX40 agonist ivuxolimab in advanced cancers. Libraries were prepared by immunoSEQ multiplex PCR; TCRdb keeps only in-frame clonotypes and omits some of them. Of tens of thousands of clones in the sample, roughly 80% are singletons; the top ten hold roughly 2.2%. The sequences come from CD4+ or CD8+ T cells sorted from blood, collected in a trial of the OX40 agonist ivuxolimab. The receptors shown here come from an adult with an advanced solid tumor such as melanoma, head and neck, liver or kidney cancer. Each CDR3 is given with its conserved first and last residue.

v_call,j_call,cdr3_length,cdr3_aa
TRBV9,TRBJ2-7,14,CASSVGQTNYEQYF
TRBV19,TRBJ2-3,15,CASSLGLTNTDTQYF
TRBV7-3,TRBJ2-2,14,CASSLQWNTGELFF
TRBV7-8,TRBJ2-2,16,CASSLSGGSNTGELFF
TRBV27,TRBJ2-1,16,CASSLGLRLAGDEQFF
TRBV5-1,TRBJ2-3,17,CASSLGTGGSNTDTQYF
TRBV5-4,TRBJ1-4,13,CASSPAANEKLFF
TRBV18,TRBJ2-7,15,CASSPLRTGSYEQYF
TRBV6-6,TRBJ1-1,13,CASSYIARAEAFF
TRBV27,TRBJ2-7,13,CASSTDRGGEQYF
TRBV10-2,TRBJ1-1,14,CATSGGGSNTEAFF
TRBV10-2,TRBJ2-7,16,CASSERRSSGHYEQYF
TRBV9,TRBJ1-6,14,CASSVEIYNSPLHF
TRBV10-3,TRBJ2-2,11,CAIRGEGELFF
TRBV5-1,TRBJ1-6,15,CASSLGQGSNSPLHF
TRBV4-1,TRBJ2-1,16,CASTKGASGSDNEQFF
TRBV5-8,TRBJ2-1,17,CASSLALAGSSYNEQFF
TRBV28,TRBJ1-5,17,CASSLPFWDRNNQPQHF
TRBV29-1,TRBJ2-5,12,CSASALRETQYF
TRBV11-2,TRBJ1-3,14,CASSLGFSGNTIYF
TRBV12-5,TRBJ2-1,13,CASAGLSYNEQFF
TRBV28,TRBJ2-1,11,CASRLRGEQFF
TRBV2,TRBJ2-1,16,CASSEYGLSRRAEQFF
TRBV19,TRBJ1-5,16,CASSTLSTGAVQPQHF
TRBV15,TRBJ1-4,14,CATSRAGLGEKLFF
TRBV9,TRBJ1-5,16,CASSVEADYSNQPQHF
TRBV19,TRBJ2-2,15,CASKKGGGNTGELFF
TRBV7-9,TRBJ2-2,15,CASYATGEKTGELFF
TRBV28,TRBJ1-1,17,CASSSPGQGSMNTEAFF
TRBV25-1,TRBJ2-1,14,CASREAGGRNEQFF
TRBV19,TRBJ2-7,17,CASSSARRHPSSYEQYF
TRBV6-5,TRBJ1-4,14,CASMHWQGNEKLFF
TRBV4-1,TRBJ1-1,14,CATQKGVLNTEAFF
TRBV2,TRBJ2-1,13,CASSGGTDNEQFF
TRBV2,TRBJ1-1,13,CASSVLGNTEAFF
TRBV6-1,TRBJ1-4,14,CASRLGHSNEKLFF
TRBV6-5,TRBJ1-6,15,CASSYLNRGDSPLHF
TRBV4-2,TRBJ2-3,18,CASSQVGLAGGNTDTQYF
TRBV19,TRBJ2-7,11,CASSDLWEQYF
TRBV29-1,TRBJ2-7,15,CSVEGFSSGRDEQYF
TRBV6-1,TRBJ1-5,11,CASPESQPQHF
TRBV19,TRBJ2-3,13,CASGTSGERAQYF
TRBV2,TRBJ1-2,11,CASTGVDGYTF
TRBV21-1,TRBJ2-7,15,CASSIPGTGEYEQYF
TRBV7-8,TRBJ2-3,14,CASSKKTSTDTQYF
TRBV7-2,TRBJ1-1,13,CASSFSVNTEAFF
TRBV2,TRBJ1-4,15,CASKDRQGVFEKLFF
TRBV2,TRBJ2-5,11,CASVILETQYF
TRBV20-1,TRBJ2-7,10,CSWSSYEQYF
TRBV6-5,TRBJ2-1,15,CASSTGEGSYNEQFF
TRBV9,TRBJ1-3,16,CASSELGGNSGNTIYF
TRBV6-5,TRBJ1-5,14,CASSYRESNQPQHF
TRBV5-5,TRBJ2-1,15,CASSPSSGSYNEQFF
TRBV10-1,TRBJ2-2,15,CASSRQELSTGELFF